This T cell receptor (beta chain) is from a study of CXCR3-negative and CXCR3-positive naive CD8 T cells. Using triplicate sorts, 300,000 or so cells were collected each time from every CD8+ T cell subset. 5' RACE that incorporated UMI labels was used to prepare the TRB cDNA libraries. TCRdb re-called the 5' RACE reads and shows each CDR3 protein once, DNA omitted. The listing records about 48,000 distinct CDR3 sequences. The sample taken for sequencing was memory CD8+ T cells from blood. The clonotype originates from a human donor in good health. Some clones in this sample may be carry-over from other donors' samples.

This chain's CDR3 is CASSLINRGRFEQFF. The chain combines TRBV5-1 with TRBJ2-1; the TCRdb call, TRBD1, lacks DNA for checking. CDR1 and CDR2 from the germline V gene are SGHRS and YFSETQ. CDR3 length equals 15 residues.